The rows below give T cell receptor beta chains drawn from one sample of a study of blood T cell repertoires in COVID-19. The assay was immunoSEQ multiplex PCR, and TCRdb's table has in-frame clones only and misses some. Of tens of thousands of clones in the sample, 85% to 90% were seen once. Sample: peripheral blood. These receptors originate from a woman aged 60-75 years with active COVID-19. Both conserved end residues are trimmed from each CDR3. Each record gives: V gene, J gene, CDR3 protein.

V gene: TRBV6-5; J gene: TRBJ2-7; CDR3 protein: ASGKWESYEQY
V gene: TRBV21-1; J gene: TRBJ2-2; CDR3 protein: ASGKALAGIGGTTGELF
V gene: TRBV19; J gene: TRBJ2-2; CDR3 protein: ASSPVPGELF
V gene: TRBV5-4; J gene: TRBJ1-2; CDR3 protein: ASSKEDRGYGYT
V gene: TRBV19; J gene: TRBJ1-1; CDR3 protein: ASSWRKNTEAF
V gene: TRBV7-2; J gene: TRBJ1-1; CDR3 protein: ASSLFGGQGKEAF
V gene: TRBV5-1; J gene: TRBJ1-5; CDR3 protein: ASSQTGGGQPQH
V gene: TRBV7-9; J gene: TRBJ1-2; CDR3 protein: ASTPYRSSGGYT
V gene: TRBV6-5; J gene: TRBJ2-3; CDR3 protein: ASRAQASTDTQY
V gene: TRBV9; J gene: TRBJ2-3; CDR3 protein: ASSEISGGAPDTQY
V gene: TRBV7-2; J gene: TRBJ2-1; CDR3 protein: ASSLAGGIEQF
V gene: TRBV10-3; J gene: TRBJ2-7; CDR3 protein: ATRRDRDYEQY
V gene: TRBV28; J gene: TRBJ1-5; CDR3 protein: ASGSSGWFLAQH
V gene: TRBV7-2; J gene: TRBJ2-7; CDR3 protein: ASSLSSYEQY
V gene: TRBV3-1/TRBV3-2; J gene: TRBJ2-7; CDR3 protein: ASSQGTRGLAGTPQY
V gene: TRBV30; J gene: TRBJ2-5; CDR3 protein: AWRRAGGAETQY
V gene: TRBV24-1; J gene: TRBJ2-5; CDR3 protein: ATRRQQETQY